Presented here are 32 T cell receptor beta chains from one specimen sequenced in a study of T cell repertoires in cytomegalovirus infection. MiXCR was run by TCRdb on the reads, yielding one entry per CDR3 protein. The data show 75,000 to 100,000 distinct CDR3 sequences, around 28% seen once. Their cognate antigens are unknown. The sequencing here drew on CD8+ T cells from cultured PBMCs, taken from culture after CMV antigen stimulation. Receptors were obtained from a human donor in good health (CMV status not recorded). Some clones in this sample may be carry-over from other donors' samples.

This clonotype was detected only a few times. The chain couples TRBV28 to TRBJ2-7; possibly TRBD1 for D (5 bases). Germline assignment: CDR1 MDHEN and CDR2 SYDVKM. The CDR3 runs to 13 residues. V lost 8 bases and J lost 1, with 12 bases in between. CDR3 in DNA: TGTGCCAGCGCTATAACAGGATCCTACGAGCAGTACTTC. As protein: CASAITGSYEQYF.

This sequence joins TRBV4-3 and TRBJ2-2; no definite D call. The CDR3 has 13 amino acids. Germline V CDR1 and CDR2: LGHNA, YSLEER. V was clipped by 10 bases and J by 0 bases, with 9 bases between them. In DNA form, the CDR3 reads TGCGCCACCCTCGACCCGAACACCGGGGAGCTGTTTTTT. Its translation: CATLDPNTGELFF.

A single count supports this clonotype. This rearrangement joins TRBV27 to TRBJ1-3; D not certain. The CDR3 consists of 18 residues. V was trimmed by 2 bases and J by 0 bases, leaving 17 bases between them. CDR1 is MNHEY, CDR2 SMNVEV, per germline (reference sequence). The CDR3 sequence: CASSLQGPMPLSGNTIYF. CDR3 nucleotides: TGTGCCAGCAGTTTACAAGGACCTATGCCCCTCTCTGGAAACACCATATATTTT.

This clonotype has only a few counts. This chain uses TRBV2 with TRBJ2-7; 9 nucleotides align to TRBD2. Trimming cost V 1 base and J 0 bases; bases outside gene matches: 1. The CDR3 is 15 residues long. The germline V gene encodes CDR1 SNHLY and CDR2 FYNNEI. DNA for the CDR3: TGTGCCAGCAGTGAAGGGACTAGCGCCTCCTACGAGCAGTACTTC. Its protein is CASSEGTSASYEQYF.

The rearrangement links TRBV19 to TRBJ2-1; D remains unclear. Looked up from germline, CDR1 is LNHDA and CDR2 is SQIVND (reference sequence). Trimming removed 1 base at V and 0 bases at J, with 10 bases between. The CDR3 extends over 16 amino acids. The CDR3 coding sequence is TGTGCCAGTAGTATAGGTGTGCCCGGCTCCTACAATGAGCAGTTCTTC. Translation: CASSIGVPGSYNEQFF.

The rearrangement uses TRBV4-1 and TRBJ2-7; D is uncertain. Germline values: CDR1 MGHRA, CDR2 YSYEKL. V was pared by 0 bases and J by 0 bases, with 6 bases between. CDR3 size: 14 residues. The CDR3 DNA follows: TGCGCCAGCAGCCAAGAAGAGTTCTCCTACGAGCAGTACTTC. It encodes CASSQEEFSYEQYF.

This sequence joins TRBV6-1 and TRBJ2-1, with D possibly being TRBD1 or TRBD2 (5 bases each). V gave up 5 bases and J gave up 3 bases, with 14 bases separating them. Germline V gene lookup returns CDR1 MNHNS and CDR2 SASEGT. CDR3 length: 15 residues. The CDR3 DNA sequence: TGTGCCAGCAGTTATGGGCAGGGACGCTACAATGAGCAGTTCTTC. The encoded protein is CASSYGQGRYNEQFF.

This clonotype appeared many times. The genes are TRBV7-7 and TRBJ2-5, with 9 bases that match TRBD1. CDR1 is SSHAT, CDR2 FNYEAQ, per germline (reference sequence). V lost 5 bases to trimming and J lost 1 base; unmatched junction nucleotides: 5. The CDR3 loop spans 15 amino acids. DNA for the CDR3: TGTGCCAGCAGCCCCGGGACAGGGTTCCAAGAGACCCAGTACTTC. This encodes CASSPGTGFQETQYF.

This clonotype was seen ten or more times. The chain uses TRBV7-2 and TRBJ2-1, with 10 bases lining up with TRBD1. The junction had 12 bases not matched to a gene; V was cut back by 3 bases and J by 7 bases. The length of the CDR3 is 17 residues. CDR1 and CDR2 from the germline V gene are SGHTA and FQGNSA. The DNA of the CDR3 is TGTGCCAGCAGCTTGGGAGGGACAGGGGTATTAGGGAATGAGCAGTTCTTC. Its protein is CASSLGGTGVLGNEQFF.

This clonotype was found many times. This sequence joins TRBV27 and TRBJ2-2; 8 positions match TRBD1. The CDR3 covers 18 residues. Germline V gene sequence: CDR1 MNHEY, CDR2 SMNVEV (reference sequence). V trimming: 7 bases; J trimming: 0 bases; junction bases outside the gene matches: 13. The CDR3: CASTSLFAGQANTGELFF. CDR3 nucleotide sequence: TGTGCCAGCACCTCTCTCTTCGCGGGACAGGCGAACACCGGGGAGCTGTTTTTT.

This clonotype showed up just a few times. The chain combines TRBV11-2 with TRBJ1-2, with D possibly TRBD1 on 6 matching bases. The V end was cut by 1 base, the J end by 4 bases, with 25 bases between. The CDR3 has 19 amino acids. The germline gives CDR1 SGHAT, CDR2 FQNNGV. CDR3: CASSLAGYGGQLNLYGYTF. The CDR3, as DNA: TGTGCCAGCAGCTTAGCGGGCTACGGCGGACAGCTAAACCTCTATGGCTACACCTTC.

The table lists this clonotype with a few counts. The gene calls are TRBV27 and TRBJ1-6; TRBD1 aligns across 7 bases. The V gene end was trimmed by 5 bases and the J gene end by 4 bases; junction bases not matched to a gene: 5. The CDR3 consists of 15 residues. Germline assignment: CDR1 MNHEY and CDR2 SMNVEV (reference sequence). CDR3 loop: CASSPGTDYNSPLHF. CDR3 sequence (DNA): TGTGCCAGCAGTCCCGGGACAGATTATAATTCACCCCTCCACTTT.

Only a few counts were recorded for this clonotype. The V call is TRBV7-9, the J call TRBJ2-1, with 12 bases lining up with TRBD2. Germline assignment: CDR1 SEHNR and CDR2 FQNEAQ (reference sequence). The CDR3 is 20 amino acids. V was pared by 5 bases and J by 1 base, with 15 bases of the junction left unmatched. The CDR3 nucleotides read TGTGCCAGCAGCCCTACTAGGACTAGCGGGGACCCTAATTCCTACAATGAGCAGTTCTTC. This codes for CASSPTRTSGDPNSYNEQFF.

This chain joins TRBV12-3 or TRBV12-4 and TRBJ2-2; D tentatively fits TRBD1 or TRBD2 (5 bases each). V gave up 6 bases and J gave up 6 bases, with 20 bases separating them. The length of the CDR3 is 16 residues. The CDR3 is CASRLRGTQNPGELFF. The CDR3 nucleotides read TGTGCCAGCAGATTAAGAGGGACCCAAAACCCCGGGGAGCTGTTTTTT.

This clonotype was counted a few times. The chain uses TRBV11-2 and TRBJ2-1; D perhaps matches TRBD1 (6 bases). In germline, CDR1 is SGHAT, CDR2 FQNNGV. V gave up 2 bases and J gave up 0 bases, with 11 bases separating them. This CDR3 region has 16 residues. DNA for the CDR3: TGTGCCAGCAGCTTACTGGGGGCAAGCTCCTACAATGAGCAGTTCTTC. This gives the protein CASSLLGASSYNEQFF.

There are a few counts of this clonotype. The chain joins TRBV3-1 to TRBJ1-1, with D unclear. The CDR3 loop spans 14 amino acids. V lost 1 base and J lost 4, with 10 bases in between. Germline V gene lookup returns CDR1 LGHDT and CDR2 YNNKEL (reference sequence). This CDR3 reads CASSQVLQPTEAFF. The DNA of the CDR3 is TGTGCCAGCAGCCAAGTGCTTCAGCCCACTGAAGCTTTCTTT.

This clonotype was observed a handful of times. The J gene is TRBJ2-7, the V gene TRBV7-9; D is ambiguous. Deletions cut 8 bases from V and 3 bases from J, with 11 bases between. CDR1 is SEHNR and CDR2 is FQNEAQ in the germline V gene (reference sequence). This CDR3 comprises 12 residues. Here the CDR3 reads CASSMQVYEQYF. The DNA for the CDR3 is TGTGCCAGCTCCATGCAGGTCTACGAGCAGTACTTC.

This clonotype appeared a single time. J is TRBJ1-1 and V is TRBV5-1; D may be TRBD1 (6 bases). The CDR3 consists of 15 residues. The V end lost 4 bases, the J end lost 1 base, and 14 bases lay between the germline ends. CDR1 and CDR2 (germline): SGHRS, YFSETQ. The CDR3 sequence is CASSTRDTGNTEAFF. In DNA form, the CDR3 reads TGCGCCAGCAGCACCCGGGACACTGGGAACACTGAAGCTTTCTTT.

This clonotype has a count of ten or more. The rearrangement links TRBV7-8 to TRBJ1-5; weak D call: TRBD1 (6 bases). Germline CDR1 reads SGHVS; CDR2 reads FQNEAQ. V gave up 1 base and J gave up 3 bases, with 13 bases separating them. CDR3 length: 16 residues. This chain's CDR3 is CASSLEGQSSNQPQHF. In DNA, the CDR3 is TGTGCCAGCAGCTTAGAAGGACAGTCCTCCAATCAGCCCCAGCATTTT.

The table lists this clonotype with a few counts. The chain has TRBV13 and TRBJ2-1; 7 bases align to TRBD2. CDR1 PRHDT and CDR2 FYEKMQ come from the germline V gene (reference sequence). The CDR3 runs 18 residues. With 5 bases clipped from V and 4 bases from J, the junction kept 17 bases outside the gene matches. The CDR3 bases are TGTGCCAGCAGCCCTAAACCGGGAGGCCCCATGGGGTACAATGAGCAGTTCTTC. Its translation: CASSPKPGGPMGYNEQFF.

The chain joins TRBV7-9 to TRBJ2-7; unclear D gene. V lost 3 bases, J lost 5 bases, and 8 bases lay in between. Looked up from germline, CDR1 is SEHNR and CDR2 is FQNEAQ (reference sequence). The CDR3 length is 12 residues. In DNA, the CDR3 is TGTGCCAGCAGCTTTGAGACAAACGAGCAGTACTTC. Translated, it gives CASSFETNEQYF.

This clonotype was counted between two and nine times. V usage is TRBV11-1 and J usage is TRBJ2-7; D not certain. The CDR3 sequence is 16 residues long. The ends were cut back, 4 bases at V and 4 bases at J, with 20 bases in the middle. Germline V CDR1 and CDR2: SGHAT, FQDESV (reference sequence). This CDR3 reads CASSSSSDPPRYEQYF. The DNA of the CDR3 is TGTGCCAGCAGCTCAAGTTCAGACCCTCCCCGGTACGAGCAGTACTTC.

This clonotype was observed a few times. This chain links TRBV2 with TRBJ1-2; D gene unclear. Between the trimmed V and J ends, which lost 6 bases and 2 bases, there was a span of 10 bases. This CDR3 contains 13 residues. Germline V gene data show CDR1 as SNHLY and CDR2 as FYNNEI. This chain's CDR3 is CASSQQSNYGYTF. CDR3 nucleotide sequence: TGTGCCAGCAGCCAACAGTCGAACTATGGCTACACCTTC.

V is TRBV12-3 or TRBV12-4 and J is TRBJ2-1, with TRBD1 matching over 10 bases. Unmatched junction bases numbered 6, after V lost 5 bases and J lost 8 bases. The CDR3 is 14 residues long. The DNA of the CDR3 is TGTGCCAGCAGTGGGGGGACAGGGGCAGATGAGCAGTTCTTC. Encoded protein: CASSGGTGADEQFF.

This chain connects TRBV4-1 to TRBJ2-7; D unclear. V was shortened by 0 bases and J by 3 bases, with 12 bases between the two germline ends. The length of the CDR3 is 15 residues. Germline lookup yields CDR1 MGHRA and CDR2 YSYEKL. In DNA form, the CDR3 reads TGCGCCAGCAGCCAAGATCCCACTATACTCTACGAGCAGTACTTC. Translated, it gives CASSQDPTILYEQYF.

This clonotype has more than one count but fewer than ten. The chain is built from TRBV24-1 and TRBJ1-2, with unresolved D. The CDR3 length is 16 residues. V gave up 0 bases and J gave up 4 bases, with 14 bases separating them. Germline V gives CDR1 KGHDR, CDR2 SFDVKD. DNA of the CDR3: TGTGCCACCAGTGATTTGCAACCCGTGGGAATCTATGGCTACACCTTC. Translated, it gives CATSDLQPVGIYGYTF.

DNA for the CDR3: TGCAGTGCTAGAGAGGGCGTGTCTGAAGCTTTCTTT. This translates into CSAREGVSEAFF. The rearrangement joins TRBV20-1 to TRBJ1-1; D gene ambiguous. Germline V CDR1 and CDR2: DFQATT, SNEGSKA (reference sequence). There are 12 residues in the CDR3. V was clipped by 0 bases and J by 6 bases, with 8 bases between them.

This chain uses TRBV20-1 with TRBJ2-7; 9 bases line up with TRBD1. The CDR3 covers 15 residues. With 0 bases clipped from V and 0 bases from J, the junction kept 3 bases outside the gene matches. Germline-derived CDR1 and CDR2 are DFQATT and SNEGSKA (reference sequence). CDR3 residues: CSARDWTGDSYEQYF. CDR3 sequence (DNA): TGCAGTGCTAGAGATTGGACAGGGGACTCCTACGAGCAGTACTTC.

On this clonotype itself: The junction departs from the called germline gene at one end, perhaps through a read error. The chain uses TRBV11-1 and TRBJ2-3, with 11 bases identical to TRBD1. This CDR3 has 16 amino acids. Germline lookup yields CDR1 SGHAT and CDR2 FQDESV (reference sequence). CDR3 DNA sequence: TGTGTCAGCAGCCGGGTGGACAGGGGGCGCATAGATACGCAGTATTTT. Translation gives CVSSRVDRGRIDTQYF. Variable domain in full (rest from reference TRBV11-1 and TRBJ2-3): EAEVAQSPRYKITEKSQAVAFWCDPISGHATLYWYRQILGQGPELLVQFQDESVVDDSQLPKDRFSAERLKGVDSTLKIQPAELGDSAMYLCVSSRVDRGRIDTQYFGPGTRLTVL.

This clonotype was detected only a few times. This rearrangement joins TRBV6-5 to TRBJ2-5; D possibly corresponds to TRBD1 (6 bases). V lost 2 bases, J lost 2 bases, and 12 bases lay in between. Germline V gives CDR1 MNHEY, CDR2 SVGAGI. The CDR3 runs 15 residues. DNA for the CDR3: TGTGCCAGCAGTTACCTCGGGACATCACAAGAGACCCAGTACTTC. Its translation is CASSYLGTSQETQYF.

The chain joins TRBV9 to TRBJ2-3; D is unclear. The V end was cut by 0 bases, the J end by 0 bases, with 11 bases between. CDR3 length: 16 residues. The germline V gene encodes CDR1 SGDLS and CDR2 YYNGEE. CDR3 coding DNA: TGTGCCAGCAGCGTAGACATCAGTACTAGCACAGATACGCAGTATTTT. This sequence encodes CASSVDISTSTDTQYF.

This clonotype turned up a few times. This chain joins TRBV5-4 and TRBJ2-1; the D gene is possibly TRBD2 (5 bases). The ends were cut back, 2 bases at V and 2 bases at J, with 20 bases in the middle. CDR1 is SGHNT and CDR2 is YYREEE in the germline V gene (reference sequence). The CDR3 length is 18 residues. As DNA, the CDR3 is TGTGCCAGCAGCTTAGACAAGTCGAAACTTAGCGCCTACAATGAGCAGTTCTTC. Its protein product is CASSLDKSKLSAYNEQFF.